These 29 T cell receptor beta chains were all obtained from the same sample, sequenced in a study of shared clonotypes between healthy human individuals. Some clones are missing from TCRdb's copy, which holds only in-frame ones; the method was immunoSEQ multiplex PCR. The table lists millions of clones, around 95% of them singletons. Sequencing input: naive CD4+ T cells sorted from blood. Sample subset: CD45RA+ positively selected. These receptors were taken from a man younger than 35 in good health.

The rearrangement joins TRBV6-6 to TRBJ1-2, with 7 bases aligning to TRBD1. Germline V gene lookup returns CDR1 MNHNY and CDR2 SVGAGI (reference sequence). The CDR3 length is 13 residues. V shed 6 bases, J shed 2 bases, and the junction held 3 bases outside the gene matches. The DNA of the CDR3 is TGTGCCAGCAGCTCGGGACAGAACTATGGCTACACCTTC. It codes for CASSSGQNYGYTF.

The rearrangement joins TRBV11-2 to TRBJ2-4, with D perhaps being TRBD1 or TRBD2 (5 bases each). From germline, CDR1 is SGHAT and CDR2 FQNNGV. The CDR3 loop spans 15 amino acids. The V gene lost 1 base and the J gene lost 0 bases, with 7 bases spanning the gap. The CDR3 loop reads CASSLVGEAKNIQYF. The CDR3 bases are TGTGCCAGCAGCTTAGTGGGGGAAGCCAAAAACATTCAGTACTTC.

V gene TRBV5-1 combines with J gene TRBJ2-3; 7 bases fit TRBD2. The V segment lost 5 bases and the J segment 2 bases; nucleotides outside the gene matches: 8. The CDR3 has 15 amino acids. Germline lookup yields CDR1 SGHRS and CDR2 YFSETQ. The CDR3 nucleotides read TGCGCCAGCAGGCAAGCGGGGCTAGACACAGATACGCAGTATTTT. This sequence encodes CASRQAGLDTDTQYF.

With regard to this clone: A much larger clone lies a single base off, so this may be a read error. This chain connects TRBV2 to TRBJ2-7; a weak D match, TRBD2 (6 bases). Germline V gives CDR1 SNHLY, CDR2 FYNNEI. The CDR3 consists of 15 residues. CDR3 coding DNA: TGTGCCAGCAGTGCCTTGGGGGGTAACTCCTACGGGCAGTACTTC. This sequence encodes CASSALGGNSYGQYF.

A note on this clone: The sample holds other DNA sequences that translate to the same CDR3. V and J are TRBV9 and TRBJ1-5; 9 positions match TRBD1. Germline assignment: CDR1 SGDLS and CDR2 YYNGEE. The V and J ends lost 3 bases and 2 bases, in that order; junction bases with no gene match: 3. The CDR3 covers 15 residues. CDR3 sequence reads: CASSATGGGNQPQHF. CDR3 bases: TGTGCCAGCAGCGCGACAGGGGGAGGCAATCAGCCCCAGCATTTT.

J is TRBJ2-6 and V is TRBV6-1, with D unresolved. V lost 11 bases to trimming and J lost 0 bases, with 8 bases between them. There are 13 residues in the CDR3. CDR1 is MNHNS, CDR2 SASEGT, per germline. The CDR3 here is CAGGLSGANVLTF. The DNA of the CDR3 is TGTGCCGGCGGCCTCTCTGGGGCCAACGTCCTGACTTTC.

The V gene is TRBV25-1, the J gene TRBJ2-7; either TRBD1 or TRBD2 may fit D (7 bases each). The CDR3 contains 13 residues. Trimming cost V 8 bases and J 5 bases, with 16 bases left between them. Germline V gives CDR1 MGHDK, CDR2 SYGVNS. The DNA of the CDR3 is TGTGCCAGCTCCCAGACAGGGAGGGACGAGCAGTACTTC. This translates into CASSQTGRDEQYF.

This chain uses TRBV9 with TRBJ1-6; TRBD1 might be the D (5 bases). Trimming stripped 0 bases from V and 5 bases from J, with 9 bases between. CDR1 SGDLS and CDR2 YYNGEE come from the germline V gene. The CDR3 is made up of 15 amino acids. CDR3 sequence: CASSVGGKDNSPLHF. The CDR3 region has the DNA TGTGCCAGCAGCGTAGGGGGGAAAGATAATTCACCCCTCCACTTT.

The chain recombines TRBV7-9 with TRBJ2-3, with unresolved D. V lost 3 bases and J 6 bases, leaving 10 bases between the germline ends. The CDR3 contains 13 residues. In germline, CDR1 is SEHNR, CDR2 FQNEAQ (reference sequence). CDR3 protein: CASSFGLGDTQYF. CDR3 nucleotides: TGTGCCAGCAGCTTCGGTTTAGGGGATACGCAGTATTTT.

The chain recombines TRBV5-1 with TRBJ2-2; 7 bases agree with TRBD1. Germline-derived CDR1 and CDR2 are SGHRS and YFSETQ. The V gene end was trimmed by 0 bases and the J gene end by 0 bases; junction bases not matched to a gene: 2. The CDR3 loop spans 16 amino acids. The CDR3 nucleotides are TGCGCCAGCAGCTTGGTTACAGGGGCGAACACCGGGGAGCTGTTTTTT. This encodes CASSLVTGANTGELFF.

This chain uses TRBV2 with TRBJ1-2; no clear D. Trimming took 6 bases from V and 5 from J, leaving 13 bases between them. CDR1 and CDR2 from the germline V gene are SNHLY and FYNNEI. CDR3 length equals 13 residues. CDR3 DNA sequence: TGTGCCAGCAGGACGGTAGGGCTGTATGGCTACACCTTC. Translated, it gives CASRTVGLYGYTF.

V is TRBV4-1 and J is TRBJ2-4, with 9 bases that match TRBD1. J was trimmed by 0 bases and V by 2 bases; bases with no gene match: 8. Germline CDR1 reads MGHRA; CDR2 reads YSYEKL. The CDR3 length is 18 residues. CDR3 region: CASSQQQSQGAAKNIQYF. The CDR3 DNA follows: TGCGCCAGCAGCCAACAACAATCACAGGGGGCAGCCAAAAACATTCAGTACTTC.

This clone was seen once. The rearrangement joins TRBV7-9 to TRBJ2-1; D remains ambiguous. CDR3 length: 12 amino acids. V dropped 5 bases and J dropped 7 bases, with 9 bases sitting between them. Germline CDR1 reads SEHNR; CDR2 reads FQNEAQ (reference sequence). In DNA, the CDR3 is TGTGCCAGCAGCCGCCGAGGTAATGAGCAGTTCTTC. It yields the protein CASSRRGNEQFF. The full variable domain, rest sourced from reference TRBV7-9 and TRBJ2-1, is DTGVSQNPRHKITKRGQNVTFRCDPISEHNRLYWYRQTLGQGPEFLTYFQNEAQLEKSRLLSDRFSAERPKGSFSTLEIQRTEQGDSAMYLCASSRRGNEQFFGPGTRLTVL.

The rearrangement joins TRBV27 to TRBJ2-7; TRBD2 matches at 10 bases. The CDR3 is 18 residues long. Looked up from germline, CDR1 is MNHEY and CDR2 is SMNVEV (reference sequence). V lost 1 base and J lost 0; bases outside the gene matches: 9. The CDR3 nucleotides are TGTGCCAGCAGTTTATATGCTAGCGGGAGTCGCCGCTCCTACGAGCAGTACTTC. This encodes CASSLYASGSRRSYEQYF.

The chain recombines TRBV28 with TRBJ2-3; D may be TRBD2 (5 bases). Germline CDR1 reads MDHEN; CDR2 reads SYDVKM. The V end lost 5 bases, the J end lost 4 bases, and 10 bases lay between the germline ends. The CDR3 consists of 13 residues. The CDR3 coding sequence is TGTGCCAGCAGTCCCTATAGCGCAGATACGCAGTATTTT. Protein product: CASSPYSADTQYF.

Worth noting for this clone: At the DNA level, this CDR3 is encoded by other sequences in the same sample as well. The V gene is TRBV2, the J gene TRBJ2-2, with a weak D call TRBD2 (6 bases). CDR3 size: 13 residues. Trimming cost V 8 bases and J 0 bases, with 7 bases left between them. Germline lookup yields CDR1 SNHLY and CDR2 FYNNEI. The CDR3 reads CASSSANTGELFF. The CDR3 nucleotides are TGTGCCAGCTCTAGCGCGAACACCGGGGAGCTGTTTTTT. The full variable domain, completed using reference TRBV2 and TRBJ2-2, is EPEVTQTPSHQVTQMGQEVILRCVPISNHLYFYWYRQILGQKVEFLVSFYNNEISEKSEIFDDQFSVERPDGSNFTLKIRSTKLEDSAMYFCASSSANTGELFFGEGSRLTVL.

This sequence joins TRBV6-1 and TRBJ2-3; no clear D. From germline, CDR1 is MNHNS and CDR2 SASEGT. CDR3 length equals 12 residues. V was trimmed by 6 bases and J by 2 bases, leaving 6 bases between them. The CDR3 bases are TGTGCCAGCAGGCCGAACACAGATACGCAGTATTTT. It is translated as CASRPNTDTQYF.

This chain's CDR3 is CAFGRGPNTDTQYF. In DNA, the CDR3 is TGTGCATTCGGCCGGGGGCCTAACACAGATACGCAGTATTTT. This chain uses TRBV10-3 with TRBJ2-3; D tentatively fits TRBD1 or TRBD2 (6 bases each). This CDR3 has 14 amino acids. Germline V CDR1 and CDR2: ENHRY, SYGVKD.

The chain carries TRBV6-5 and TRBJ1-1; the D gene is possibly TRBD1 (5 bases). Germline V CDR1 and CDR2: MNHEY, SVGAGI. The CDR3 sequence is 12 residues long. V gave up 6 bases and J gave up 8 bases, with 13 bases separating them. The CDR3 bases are TGTGCCAGCAGGTCCGGGACTCCAGAAGCTTTCTTT. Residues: CASRSGTPEAFF.

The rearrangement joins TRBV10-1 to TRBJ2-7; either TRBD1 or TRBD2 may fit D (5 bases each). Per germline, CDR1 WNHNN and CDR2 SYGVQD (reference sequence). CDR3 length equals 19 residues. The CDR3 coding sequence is TGCGAAAGGCCACCGGACAAGATGGGACGCCGGGGCCAATCCTACGAGCAGTACTTC. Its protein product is CERPPDKMGRRGQSYEQYF.

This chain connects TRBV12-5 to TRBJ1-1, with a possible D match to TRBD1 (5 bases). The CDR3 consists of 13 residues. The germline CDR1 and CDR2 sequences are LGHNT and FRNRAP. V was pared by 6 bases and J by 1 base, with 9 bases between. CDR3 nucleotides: TGTGCTAGTGGCCAGGGAGCGAACACTGAAGCTTTCTTT. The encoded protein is CASGQGANTEAFF.

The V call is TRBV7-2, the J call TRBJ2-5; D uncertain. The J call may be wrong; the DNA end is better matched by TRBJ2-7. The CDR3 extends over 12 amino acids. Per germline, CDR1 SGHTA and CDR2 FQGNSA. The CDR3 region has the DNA TGTGCCAGCAGCTTAGGGGTAGGCGAGCAGTACTTC. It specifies CASSLGVGEQYF.

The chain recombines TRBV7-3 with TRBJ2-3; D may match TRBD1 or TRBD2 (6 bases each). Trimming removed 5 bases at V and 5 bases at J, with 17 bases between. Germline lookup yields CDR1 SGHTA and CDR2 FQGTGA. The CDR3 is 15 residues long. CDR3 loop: CASSPPSGARDTQYF. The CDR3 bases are TGTGCCAGCAGCCCCCCCTCGGGGGCCAGAGATACGCAGTATTTT.

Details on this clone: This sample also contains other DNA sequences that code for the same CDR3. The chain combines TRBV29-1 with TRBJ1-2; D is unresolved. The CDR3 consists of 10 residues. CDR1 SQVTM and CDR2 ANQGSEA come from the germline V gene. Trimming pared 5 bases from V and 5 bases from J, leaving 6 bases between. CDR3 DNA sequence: TGCAGCGTTCTACAGTATGGCTACACCTTC. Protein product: CSVLQYGYTF.

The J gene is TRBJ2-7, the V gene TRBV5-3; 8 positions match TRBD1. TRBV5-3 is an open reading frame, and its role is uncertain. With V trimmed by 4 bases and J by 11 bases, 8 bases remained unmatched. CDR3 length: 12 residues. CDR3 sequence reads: CARSHGQGRKYF. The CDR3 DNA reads TGTGCCAGAAGCCACGGACAGGGCCGGAAGTACTTC.

The CDR3 loop reads CASSARDGRVNTEAFF. Here the CDR3 DNA reads TGTGCCAGCAGCGCCAGGGACGGACGAGTGAACACTGAAGCTTTCTTT. The V call is TRBV7-9, the J call TRBJ1-1; tentatively, D is TRBD1 (5 bases). V lost 5 bases to trimming and J lost 0 bases, with 16 bases between them. The CDR3 is 16 residues long. Germline values: CDR1 SEHNR, CDR2 FQNEAQ (reference sequence).

CDR3 coding DNA: TGTGCCAGCAGCTTCCTACCAGAGAGCGAGCAGTACTTC. Translating gives CASSFLPESEQYF. The chain is built from TRBV5-6 and TRBJ2-7, with D uncertain. V was pared by 2 bases and J by 6 bases, with 12 bases between. The CDR3 sequence is 13 residues long. CDR1 and CDR2 from the germline V gene are SGHDT and YYEEEE.

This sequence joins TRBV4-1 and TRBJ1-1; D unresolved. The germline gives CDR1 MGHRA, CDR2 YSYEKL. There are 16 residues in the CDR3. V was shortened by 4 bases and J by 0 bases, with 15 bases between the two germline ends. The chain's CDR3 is CASSREGMSMNTEAFF. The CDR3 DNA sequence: TGCGCCAGCAGCCGTGAGGGCATGTCTATGAACACTGAAGCTTTCTTT.

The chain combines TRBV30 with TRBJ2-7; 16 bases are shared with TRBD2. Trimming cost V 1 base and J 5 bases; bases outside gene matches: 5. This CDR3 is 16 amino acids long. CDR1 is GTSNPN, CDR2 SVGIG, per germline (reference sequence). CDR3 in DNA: TGTGCCTGGAGTGGGGGACTAGCGGGAGGGCCCGACGAGCAGTACTTC. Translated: CAWSGGLAGGPDEQYF.